This T cell receptor beta chain was obtained from a study of beta chain features in type 1 diabetes. Regarding the study as a whole: Insertions at VDJ junctions were less frequent in type 1 diabetes patients. These patients also deleted more nucleotides at the same junctions. Shorter TCRB CDR3s, moderately but significantly so, were found in Type 1 diabetes patients in all four CD4+ subsets.

With respect to this clone: Its specificity is not known.

The CDR3 runs to 15 residues. V trimming: 1 base; J trimming: 7 bases; junction bases outside the gene matches: 5. Germline loops: CDR1 LGHNA, CDR2 YNFKEQ. Sequencing targeted expressed TCRB transcripts, as all isolated RNA had been reverse transcribed. Assay: immunoSEQ multiplex PCR; the TCRdb copy retains only in-frame clones and omits some. The sample shows around 150,000 clones, about 7% of them seen only once. Sequences were obtained from central memory CD4+ T cells from blood. The origin of this receptor is a woman aged 25 to 39 in good health. J is TRBJ2-7 and V is TRBV4-2, with 12 bases lining up with TRBD2. Written as DNA, the CDR3 is TGTGCCAGCAGCCAAGTGACTAGCGGGAGAAGAGAGCAGTACTTC. Encoded protein: CASSQVTSGRREQYF.